The TCR beta chain described here comes from a study of OX40 agonist ivuxolimab in advanced cancers. The CDR3 length is 17 residues. Method: immunoSEQ multiplex PCR; TCRdb's copy keeps in-frame clones and lacks some. The sample includes fewer than 85,000 clones, roughly 90% of them seen just once. Sample: CD4+ or CD8+ T cells sorted from blood, taken in a trial of the OX40 agonist ivuxolimab. This sequence originates from an adult with an advanced solid tumor such as melanoma, head and neck, liver or kidney cancer. This sequence joins TRBV12-2 and TRBJ1-2; the table's TRBD1 call for D was not verified on the DNA. TRBV12-2 is listed as a pseudogene. CDR3 in amino acids: CASRSGEKRIANYGYTF. The CDR3, as DNA: TGTGCAAGTCGCTCAGGGGAGAAGAGGATAGCTAACTATGGCTACACCTTC.